Included here is one T cell receptor beta chain sequence, with context. Original analysis: Counts of nucleated cells, estimated from reference gene primer amplification, were obtained. Clones were read by immunoSEQ multiplex PCR, and TCRdb kept only the in-frame ones, dropping some. V and J calls and clone size are as listed in that table; D and trimming were resolved from the DNA. The repertoire has 100,000 to 150,000 clones, 65% to 90% of them found once; the top ten carry less than 8.5%. These data come from a study of blood T cell repertoires in COVID-19. This TCR came from a man older than 75 with active or convalescent COVID-19. Sequenced input: peripheral blood.

This CDR3 is CANAPGLFTDTQYF. The CDR3 nucleotides read TGTGCCAACGCCCCGGGACTTTTCACAGATACGCAGTATTTT. J is TRBJ2-3 and V is TRBV10-3; perhaps TRBD2 as D (6 bases). The germline gives CDR1 ENHRY, CDR2 SYGVKD. Trimming shortened V by 10 bases and J by 2 bases, and 16 bases separated the two germline ends. This CDR3 has 14 residues.